This entry lists 11 T cell receptor beta chains sequenced from one sample in a study of T-cell reconstitution after alpha-beta-depleted transplantation in children. Preparing the TCRbeta library involved the use of unique molecular identifiers. MiXCR, run by TCRdb on the PCR reads, gives a single entry per CDR3 protein. The sample has 250,000 to 350,000 distinct CDR3 sequences; 23% are singletons. Sequenced here: PBMCs, mostly from graft donor cells, sampled 180 days after TCRalphabeta/CD19-depleted stem cell transplant. The source is a male patient younger than 18 who had a stem cell transplant for acute lymphoblastic leukemia, so the T cells may come from the graft donor.

In its sample, this clonotype was seen a few times. The chain combines TRBV4-1 with TRBJ1-1, with a possible D match to TRBD1 (5 bases). Germline V gene sequence: CDR1 MGHRA, CDR2 YSYEKL. The CDR3 totals 15 residues. V lost 7 bases and J 0 bases, leaving 15 bases between the germline ends. The CDR3 region is CASTLVWGLNTEAFF. As DNA, the CDR3 is TGCGCCAGCACTCTCGTCTGGGGCTTGAACACTGAAGCTTTCTTT.

The gene calls are TRBV25-1 and TRBJ1-1; no reliable D call. Germline CDR1 reads MGHDK; CDR2 reads SYGVNS. V lost 7 bases and J 7 bases, leaving 13 bases between the germline ends. The CDR3 length is 12 residues. CDR3 region: CASTSEVYEAFF. CDR3 coding DNA: TGTGCCAGCACCTCGGAAGTTTATGAAGCTTTCTTT.

This clonotype appeared a few times. The chain uses TRBV30 and TRBJ1-2; 7 bases agree with TRBD1. Germline V lookup: CDR1 GTSNPN, CDR2 SVGIG (reference sequence). Unmatched junction bases numbered 6, after V lost 0 bases and J lost 2 bases. CDR3 length: 15 residues. The CDR3 loop is CAWSVPPGQNYGYTF. CDR3 in DNA: TGTGCCTGGAGTGTACCCCCGGGACAGAACTATGGCTACACCTTC. Filled out from reference TRBV30 and TRBJ1-2, the complete variable domain reads SQTIHQWPATLVQPVGSPLSLECTVEGTSNPNLYWYRQAAGRGLQLLFYSVGIGQISSEVPQNLSASRPQDRQFILSSKKLLLSDSGFYLCAWSVPPGQNYGYTFGSGTRLTVV.

The rearrangement uses TRBV7-2 and TRBJ2-7; TRBD2 is a possible D gene (6 bases). CDR1 and CDR2 (germline): SGHTA, FQGNSA. The germline V and J ends were trimmed by 2 bases and 12 bases, with 17 bases remaining between them. This CDR3 spans 13 amino acids. CDR3 protein: CASSLSRGPGLYF. CDR3 in DNA: TGTGCCAGCAGCTTATCACGCGGCCCGGGACTGTACTTC.

The V gene is TRBV29-1, the J gene TRBJ2-6; 9 bases match TRBD1. The CDR3 covers 16 residues. V shed 6 bases and J 1 base; nucleotides not matched to a gene: 7. From germline, CDR1 is SQVTM and CDR2 ANQGSEA. DNA of the CDR3: TGCAGCGTCTTACAGGGGGCCGGTTCTGGGGCCAACGTCCTGACTTTC. It codes for CSVLQGAGSGANVLTF. The variable domain in full, completed from reference TRBV29-1 and TRBJ2-6, reads SAVISQKPSRDICQRGTSLTIQCQVDSQVTMMFWYRQQPGQSLTLIATANQGSEATYESGFVIDKFPISRPNLTFSTLTVSNMSPEDSSIYLCSVLQGAGSGANVLTFGAGSRLTVL.

The chain carries TRBV27 and TRBJ2-1; unclear D gene. From germline, CDR1 is MNHEY and CDR2 SMNVEV (reference sequence). Trimming shortened V by 1 base and J by 6 bases, and 7 bases separated the two germline ends. The CDR3 loop spans 13 amino acids. The CDR3 nucleotides are TGTGCCAGCAGTTTATTAGGAAGCAATGAGCAGTTCTTC. Translating it yields CASSLLGSNEQFF.

The chain combines TRBV4-1 with TRBJ1-5; possible D gene TRBD1, 5 bases. This CDR3 comprises 16 residues. Trimming left V 0 bases short and J 1 base short, with 10 bases between. The V gene's germline CDR1 is MGHRA and CDR2 YSYEKL. CDR3 bases: TGCGCCAGCAGCCAAGATAGCGGGGGGAGCAATCAGCCCCAGCATTTT. This sequence encodes CASSQDSGGSNQPQHF.

The chain joins TRBV18 to TRBJ1-4, with D tentatively TRBD1 (6 bases). Between the trimmed V and J ends, which lost 6 bases and 7 bases, there was a span of 15 bases. The CDR3 length is 14 residues. Germline CDR1 KGHSH, CDR2 LQKENI. This CDR3 is CASSPTGRREKLFF. The CDR3 coding sequence is TGTGCCAGCTCTCCAACAGGGCGGCGTGAAAAACTGTTTTTT.

In this sample, this clonotype turned up many times. Compared with germline, one end of the junction differs, possibly owing to a read error. This sequence joins TRBV7-2 and TRBJ1-2, with D possibly being TRBD1 (5 bases). Germline lookup yields CDR1 SGHTA and CDR2 FQGNSA. CDR3 size: 13 residues. The chain's CDR3 is CASSLTANYGYTF. In DNA, the CDR3 is TGCGCCAGCAGCCTGACAGCTAACTATGGCTACACCTTC.

The CDR3 sequence: CASSLGGRTETQYF. The CDR3 DNA reads as TGTGCCAGCAGCTTAGGGGGTAGAACAGAGACCCAGTACTTC. The V call is TRBV7-9, the J call TRBJ2-5, with D uncertain. There are 14 residues in the CDR3. Trimming took off 1 base at V and 4 bases at J, with 10 bases between the two ends. Germline V gene data show CDR1 as SEHNR and CDR2 as FQNEAQ (reference sequence). The full variable domain, rest sourced from reference TRBV7-9 and TRBJ2-5, is DTGVSQNPRHKITKRGQNVTFRCDPISEHNRLYWYRQTLGQGPEFLTYFQNEAQLEKSRLLSDRFSAERPKGSFSTLEIQRTEQGDSAMYLCASSLGGRTETQYFGPGTRLLVL.

This clonotype was found a few times. The rearrangement joins TRBV5-1 to TRBJ2-1, with D unresolved. The CDR3 is made up of 15 amino acids. CDR1 is SGHRS, CDR2 YFSETQ, per germline. The V end lost 0 bases, the J end lost 0 bases, and 7 bases lay between the germline ends. The CDR3 sequence: CASSLADSSYNEQFF. CDR3 coding DNA: TGCGCCAGCAGCTTGGCGGATAGCTCCTACAATGAGCAGTTCTTC.